This T cell receptor (beta chain) was recovered during a study of T cells in Graves' hyperthyroidism and ophthalmopathy. Ten or more counts support this clonotype. J lost 5 bases, V lost 2 bases, and 10 bases had no gene match. Germline V gene lookup returns CDR1 MNHGY and CDR2 SAAAGT. The CDR3 extends over 17 amino acids. Amplified TCR beta CDR3 regions derived from RNA transcripts. HTBI primers were used for first-round RT-PCR of the TCR CDR3. A single record per CDR3 protein comes from TCRdb applying MiXCR to the multiplex PCR reads. The table has about 600,000 distinct CDR3 sequences, more than 13% seen once; the top ten hold 7.1%.

The J gene is TRBJ2-1, the V gene TRBV6-8; the match to TRBD2 covers 9 bases. This clonotype was obtained from a woman younger than 30 with Graves' ophthalmopathy. The sequencing sample was made of blood. This CDR3 reads CASSYRIPSGIHNEQFF. DNA of the CDR3: TGTGCCAGCAGTTACCGAATCCCTAGCGGGATACACAATGAGCAGTTCTTC.